This T cell receptor (beta chain) is drawn from a study of blood T cell repertoires in COVID-19. Study as a whole: Researchers got acute and convalescent COVID-19 samples from the United States, Italy and Spain. T cells, B-cell-depleted T cells, or PBMCs provided the cDNA or gDNA that served as material.

As handled by the study authors: Estimates of nucleated cell counts were drawn from the amplification of reference gene primers. This table comes from immunoSEQ multiplex PCR, and its TCRdb copy is limited to in-frame clones, with some not included. V and J calls and clone size are those listed in that table; D and trimming were worked out from the DNA. The repertoire holds about 76,000 clones, with 75% to 90% as singletons. Looked up from germline, CDR1 is LNHDA and CDR2 is SQIVND (reference sequence). The length of the CDR3 is 16 residues. Trimming took 8 bases from V and 3 from J; bases not matched to a gene: 9.

The rearrangement joins TRBV19 to TRBJ2-2, with 10 bases matching TRBD2. This receptor was taken from a human donor in a cohort sampled during active COVID-19. Sequencing was carried out using peripheral blood. The CDR3 DNA reads as TGTGCCAGTCGCCATCAGCGGGGGGGCGACACCGGGGAGCTGTTTTTT. Amino acids: CASRHQRGGDTGELFF.